Given below is one T cell receptor beta chain in context. The entry originates in a study of control samples from healthy donors and cancer patients. CDR1 MGHRA and CDR2 YSYEKL come from the germline V gene. Trimming pared 4 bases from V and 5 bases from J, leaving 8 bases between. The length of the CDR3 is 12 residues. Generated by immunoSEQ multiplex PCR, the TCRdb table keeps only in-frame clones and is missing some. This table has almost 95,000 clones, 90% appearing once. The chain combines TRBV4-1 with TRBJ2-5; no clear D. Sequenced material: blood. This TCR was sampled from a woman aged 18-29 years in good health. In DNA form, the CDR3 reads TGCGCCAGCAGCCCCCAAGGGGAGACCCAGTACTTC. It is translated as CASSPQGETQYF.